This T cell receptor beta chain was sequenced in a study of blood T cell repertoires in COVID-19. The repertoire was sequenced with immunoSEQ multiplex PCR; TCRdb's copy has only in-frame clones and lacks some. Of just over 200,000 clones in the sample, under 90% were seen once. Trimming at V came to 6 bases and at J to 6 bases, leaving 11 bases not matched to a gene. From germline, CDR1 is KGHSH and CDR2 LQKENI. CDR3 length equals 15 residues. Source material: peripheral blood. This receptor was identified in a man at least 80 years old with acute or convalescent COVID-19. The genes are TRBV18 and TRBJ2-3; 8 positions match TRBD1. CDR3 sequence reads: CASSPRQGSRDTQYF. DNA for the CDR3: TGTGCCAGCTCGCCCAGACAGGGGAGCAGGGATACGCAGTATTTT.